This T cell receptor (beta chain) was documented in a study of cytomegalovirus exposure and HLA in healthy donors. Remarks on this clone: The antigen is unknown.

General study points: Researchers counted approximately 160 TCR beta chains as cytomegalovirus-associated.

Primers: 60 Vbeta forward and 13 Jbeta reverse. Some clones are missing from TCRdb's copy, which holds only in-frame ones; the method was immunoSEQ multiplex PCR. Of 130,000 or so clones in the sample, just under 75% were seen once. Although they were nominally healthy when sampled, donors likely had unrecorded immune exposures. V was clipped by 5 bases and J by 8 bases; unmatched bases: 10. Germline assignment: CDR1 MNHEY and CDR2 SMNVEV (reference sequence). This CDR3 spans 16 amino acids. The chain joins TRBV27 to TRBJ2-1; TRBD1 agrees at 12 bases. Sequencing input: PBMCs. The source is a man in his forties in good health and CMV-seropositive. CDR3 amino acids: CASSNKGTGGLYEQFF. The CDR3 nucleotides are TGTGCCAGCAGTAACAAGGGGACAGGGGGCTTATATGAGCAGTTCTTC.